Listed below are T cell receptor beta chains from one sample, sequenced in a study of blood T cell repertoires in COVID-19. TCRdb's copy holds only in-frame clones and misses some; the assay was immunoSEQ multiplex PCR. This table holds under 95,000 clones, approximately 88% found once. Sequencing was performed on peripheral blood. These receptors were taken from a human donor in a cohort sampled during active COVID-19. CDR3s include the opening cysteine and the closing phenylalanine or tryptophan. A D gene is named only where the DNA matches it firmly. Clone size is stated in some rows and not others, as once, few, many or a class when expanded.

clone_size | d_call | j_call | v_call | cdr3_nt | cdr3_aa
NA | NA | TRBJ1-1 | TRBV7-2 | TGTGCCAGCAGCTTACCCCCGACAGGCAACACTGAAGCTTTCTTT | CASSLPPTGNTEAFF
NA | TRBD1 | TRBJ2-7 | TRBV2 | TGTGCCAGCAGTTCGGGACAGGGAGGCTACGAGCAGTACTTC | CASSSGQGGYEQYF
NA | NA | TRBJ1-6 | TRBV10-3 | TGTGCCATCAGACAGACAGACTATAATTCACCCCTCCACTTT | CAIRQTDYNSPLHF
NA | NA | TRBJ2-7 | TRBV10-3 | TGTGCCATCAGTGAGGAACTAGTAGGCGGCGAGCAGTACTTC | CAISEELVGGEQYF
NA | NA | TRBJ1-1 | TRBV19 | TGTGCCAGTAGTTTAAATTCCCTGACTGAAGCTTTCTTT | CASSLNSLTEAFF
NA | TRBD2 | TRBJ2-3 | TRBV3-1/TRBV3-2 | TGTGCCAGCAGCCAAGGTCCTAGCGGGAACACAGATACGCAGTATTTT | CASSQGPSGNTDTQYF
NA | TRBD1 | TRBJ2-5 | TRBV5-4 | TGTGCCAGCAGCCTCTTGACAGGGGGGTCGGAGACCCAGTACTTC | CASSLLTGGSETQYF
NA | NA | TRBJ2-7 | TRBV28 | TGTGCCAGCAGAGCCCGACTGGACTCCTACGAGCAGTACTTC | CASRARLDSYEQYF
NA | NA | TRBJ2-7 | TRBV4-2 | TGTGCCAGCAAGGGGGGACAGAAATACGAGCAGTACTTC | CASKGGQKYEQYF
once | TRBD1 | TRBJ1-2 | TRBV2 | TGTGCCAGCAGTGGGGACAGAGGTGTTTCCTCTGGCTACACCTTC | CASSGDRGVSSGYTF
NA | NA | TRBJ2-3 | TRBV25-1 | TGTGCCAGCAGTCCGGGAAGTGGGACAGATACGCAGTATTTT | CASSPGSGTDTQYF
NA | NA | TRBJ2-2 | TRBV5-6 | TGTGCCAGCAGCTCCCCAGCGACGGGCACCGGGGAGCTGTTTTTT | CASSSPATGTGELFF
NA | TRBD1 | TRBJ2-6 | TRBV30 | TGTGCCTGGGGACAGGGACTCTCTGGGGCCAACGTCCTGACTTTC | CAWGQGLSGANVLTF
NA | TRBD2 | TRBJ2-3 | TRBV9 | TGTGCCAGCAGCGTAGGTCCTAGCGGGGGAACAGATACGCAGTATTTT | CASSVGPSGGTDTQYF
NA | NA | TRBJ2-3 | TRBV9 | TGTGCCAGCAGCGTAGACTTGCGAGCAGATACGCAGTATTTT | CASSVDLRADTQYF
once | NA | TRBJ2-2 | TRBV3-1/TRBV3-2 | TGTGCCAGCAGCCAAGCAGTCGGGGAGCTGTTTTTT | CASSQAVGELFF